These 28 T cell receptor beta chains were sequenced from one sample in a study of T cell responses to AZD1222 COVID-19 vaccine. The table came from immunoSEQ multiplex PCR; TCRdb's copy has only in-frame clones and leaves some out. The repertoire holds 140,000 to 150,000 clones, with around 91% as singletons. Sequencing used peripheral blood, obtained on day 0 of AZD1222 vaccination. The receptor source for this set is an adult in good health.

The CDR3 DNA reads TGTGCCAGTAGCCGGACTAGCGGGCCTTACGAGCAGTACTTC. Encoded protein: CASSRTSGPYEQYF. V and J are TRBV19 and TRBJ2-7; 11 nucleotides agree with TRBD2. Trimming removed 6 bases from V and 4 bases from J; junction bases left unmatched: 5. Germline V gene data show CDR1 as LNHDA and CDR2 as SQIVND (reference sequence). The CDR3 consists of 14 residues.

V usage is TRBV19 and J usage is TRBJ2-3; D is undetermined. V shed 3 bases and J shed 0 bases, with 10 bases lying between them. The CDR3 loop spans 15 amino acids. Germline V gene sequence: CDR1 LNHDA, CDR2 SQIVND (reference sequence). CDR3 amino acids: CASSIGVASTDTQYF. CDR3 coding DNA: TGTGCCAGTAGTATTGGGGTGGCAAGCACAGATACGCAGTATTTT.

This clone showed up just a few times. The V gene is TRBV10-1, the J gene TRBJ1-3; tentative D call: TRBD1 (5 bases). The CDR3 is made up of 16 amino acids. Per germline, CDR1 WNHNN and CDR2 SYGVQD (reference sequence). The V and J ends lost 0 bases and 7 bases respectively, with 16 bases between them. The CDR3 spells CASSESRDLFGNTIYF. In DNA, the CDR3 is TGCGCCAGCAGTGAGTCCCGGGACCTTTTCGGGAACACCATATATTTT.

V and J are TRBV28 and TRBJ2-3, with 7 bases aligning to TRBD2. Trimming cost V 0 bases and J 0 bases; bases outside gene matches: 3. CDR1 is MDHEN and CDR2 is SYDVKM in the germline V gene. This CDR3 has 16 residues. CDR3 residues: CASSLWGRASTDTQYF. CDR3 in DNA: TGTGCCAGCAGTTTATGGGGGAGGGCGAGCACAGATACGCAGTATTTT. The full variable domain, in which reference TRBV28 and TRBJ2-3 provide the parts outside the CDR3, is DVKVTQSSRYLVKRTGEKVFLECVQDMDHENMFWYRQDPGLGLRLIYFSYDVKMKEKGDIPEGYSVSREKKERFSLILESASTNQTSMYLCASSLWGRASTDTQYFGPGTRLTVL.

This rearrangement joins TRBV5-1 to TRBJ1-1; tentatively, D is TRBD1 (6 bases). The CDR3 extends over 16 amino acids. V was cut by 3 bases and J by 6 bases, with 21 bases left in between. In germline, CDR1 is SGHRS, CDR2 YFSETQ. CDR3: CASSWPPEGDYSEAFF. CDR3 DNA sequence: TGCGCCAGCAGCTGGCCCCCGGAGGGGGATTACTCTGAAGCTTTCTTT.

The CDR3 loop is CASSSRAGQPQHF. The CDR3 coding sequence is TGTGCCAGCAGTTCGAGGGCTGGTCAGCCCCAGCATTTT. The chain links TRBV6-2 or TRBV6-3 to TRBJ1-5, with unresolved D. The V end was cut by 4 bases, the J end by 6 bases, with 10 bases between. Germline CDR1 and CDR2: MNHEY and SVGEGT. The CDR3 consists of 13 residues.

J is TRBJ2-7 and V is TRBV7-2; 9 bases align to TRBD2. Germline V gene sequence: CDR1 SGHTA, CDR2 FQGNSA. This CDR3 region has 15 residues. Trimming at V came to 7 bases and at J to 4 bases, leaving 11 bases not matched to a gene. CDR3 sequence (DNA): TGTGCCAGCACCCCACGGAGCGGGAGGATATACGAGCAGTACTTC. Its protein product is CASTPRSGRIYEQYF.

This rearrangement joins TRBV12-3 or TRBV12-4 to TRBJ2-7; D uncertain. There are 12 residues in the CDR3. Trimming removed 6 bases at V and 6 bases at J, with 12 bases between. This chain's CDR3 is CASSPESPEQYF. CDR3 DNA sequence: TGTGCCAGCAGCCCGGAGAGCCCCGAGCAGTACTTC.

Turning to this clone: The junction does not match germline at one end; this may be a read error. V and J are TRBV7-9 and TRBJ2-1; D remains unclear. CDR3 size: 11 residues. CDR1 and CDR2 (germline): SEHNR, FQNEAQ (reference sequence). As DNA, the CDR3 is TGTGCCAGCAGCTTAGCGTTACCCTGTGTCTTC. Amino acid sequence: CASSLALPCVF.

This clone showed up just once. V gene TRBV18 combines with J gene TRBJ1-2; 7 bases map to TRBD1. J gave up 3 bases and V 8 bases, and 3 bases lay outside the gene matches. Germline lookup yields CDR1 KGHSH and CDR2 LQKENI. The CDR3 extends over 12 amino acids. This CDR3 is CASTQGDYGYTF. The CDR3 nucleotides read TGTGCCAGCACCCAGGGGGACTATGGCTACACCTTC.

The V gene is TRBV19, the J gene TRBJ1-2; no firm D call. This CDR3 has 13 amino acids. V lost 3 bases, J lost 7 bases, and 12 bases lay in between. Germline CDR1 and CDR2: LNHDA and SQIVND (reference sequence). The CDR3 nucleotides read TGTGCCAGTAGTATCGTCACCTTTGGTGGCTACACCTTC. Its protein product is CASSIVTFGGYTF.

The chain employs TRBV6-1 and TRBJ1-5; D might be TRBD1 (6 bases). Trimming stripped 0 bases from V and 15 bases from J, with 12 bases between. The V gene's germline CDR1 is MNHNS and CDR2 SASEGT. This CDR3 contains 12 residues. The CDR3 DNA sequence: TGTGCCAGCAGTGAAGCAACTGGACAGTGGCATTTT. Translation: CASSEATGQWHF.

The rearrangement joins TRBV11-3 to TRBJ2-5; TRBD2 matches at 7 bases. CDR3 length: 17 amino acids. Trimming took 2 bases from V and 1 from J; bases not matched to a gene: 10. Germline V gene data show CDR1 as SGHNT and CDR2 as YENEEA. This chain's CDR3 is CASSLSSWGGSQETQYF. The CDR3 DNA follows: TGTGCCAGCAGCTTAAGTTCATGGGGGGGGAGCCAAGAGACCCAGTACTTC.

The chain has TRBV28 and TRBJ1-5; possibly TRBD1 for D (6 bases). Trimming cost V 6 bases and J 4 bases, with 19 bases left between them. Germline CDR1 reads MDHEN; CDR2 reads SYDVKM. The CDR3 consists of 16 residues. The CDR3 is CASREQGSGANQPQHF. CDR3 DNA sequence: TGTGCCAGCAGGGAACAGGGATCAGGGGCAAATCAGCCCCAGCATTTT.

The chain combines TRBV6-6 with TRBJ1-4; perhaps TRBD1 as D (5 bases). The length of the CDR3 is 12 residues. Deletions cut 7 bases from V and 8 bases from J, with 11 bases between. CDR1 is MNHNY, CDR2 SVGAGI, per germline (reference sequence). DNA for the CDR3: TGTGCCAGCAAAGCGGGGGGAGAAAAACTGTTTTTT. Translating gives CASKAGGEKLFF.

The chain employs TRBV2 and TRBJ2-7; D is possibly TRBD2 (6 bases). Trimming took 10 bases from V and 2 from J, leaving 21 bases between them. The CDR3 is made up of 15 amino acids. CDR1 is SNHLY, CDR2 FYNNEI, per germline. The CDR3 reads CATTSGGRQTYEQYF. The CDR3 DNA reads TGTGCCACCACATCTGGGGGGAGACAGACCTACGAGCAGTACTTC.

Written as DNA, the CDR3 is TGTGCCAGCAGCTTAGAGGCGGGACAGGGAGGTTTCTTC. Encoded protein: CASSLEAGQGGFF. The chain uses TRBV7-2 and TRBJ2-1; 9 bases are shared with TRBD1. CDR1 and CDR2 (germline): SGHTA, FQGNSA. The V segment lost 1 base and the J segment 16 bases; nucleotides outside the gene matches: 8. The CDR3 totals 13 residues. The complete variable domain, with remaining parts taken from reference TRBV7-2 and TRBJ2-1, reads GAGVSQSPSNKVTEKGKDVELRCDPISGHTALYWYRQSLGQGLEFLIYFQGNSAPDKSGLPSDRFSAERTGGSVSTLTIQRTQQEDSAVYLCASSLEAGQGGFFGPGTRLTVL.

The CDR3: CASSQVDRYNEQFF. CDR3 DNA: TGCGCCAGCAGCCAAGTGGACAGATACAATGAGCAGTTCTTC. The chain links TRBV4-3 to TRBJ2-1, with D perhaps matching TRBD1 (6 bases). CDR1 LGHNA and CDR2 YSLEER come from the germline V gene. Trimming shortened V by 1 base and J by 4 bases, and 8 bases separated the two germline ends. CDR3 length: 14 residues.

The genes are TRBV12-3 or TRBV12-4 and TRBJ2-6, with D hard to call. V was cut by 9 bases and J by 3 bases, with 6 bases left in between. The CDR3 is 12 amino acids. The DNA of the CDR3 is TGTGCCAGTGGGGTTGGGGCCAACGTCCTGACTTTC. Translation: CASGVGANVLTF.

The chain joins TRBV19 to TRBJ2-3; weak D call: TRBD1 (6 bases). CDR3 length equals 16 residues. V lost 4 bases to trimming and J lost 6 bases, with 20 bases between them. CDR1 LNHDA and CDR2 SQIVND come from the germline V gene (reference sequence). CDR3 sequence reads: CASSRTRQAQRDTQYF. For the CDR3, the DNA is TGTGCCAGTAGTAGAACTAGACAGGCTCAGAGGGATACGCAGTATTTT.

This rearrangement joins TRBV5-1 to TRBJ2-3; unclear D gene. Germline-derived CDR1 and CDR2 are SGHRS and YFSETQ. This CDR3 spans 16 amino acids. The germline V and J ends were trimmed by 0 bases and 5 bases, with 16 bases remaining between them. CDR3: CASSLVVVRTQDTQYF. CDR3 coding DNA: TGCGCCAGCAGCTTGGTTGTCGTCCGGACCCAAGATACGCAGTATTTT.

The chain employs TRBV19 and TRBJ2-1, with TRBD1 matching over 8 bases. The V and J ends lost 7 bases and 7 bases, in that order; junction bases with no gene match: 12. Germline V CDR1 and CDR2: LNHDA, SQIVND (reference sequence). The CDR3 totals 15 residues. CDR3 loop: CASTPHRDRINEQFF. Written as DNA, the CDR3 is TGTGCCAGTACCCCTCATAGGGACAGGATTAATGAGCAGTTCTTC.

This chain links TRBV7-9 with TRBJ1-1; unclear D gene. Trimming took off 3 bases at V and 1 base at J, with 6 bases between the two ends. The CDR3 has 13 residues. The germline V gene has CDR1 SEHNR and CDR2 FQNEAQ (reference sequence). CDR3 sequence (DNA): TGTGCCAGCAGCTTTTCCAGGAACACTGAAGCTTTCTTT. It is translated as CASSFSRNTEAFF.

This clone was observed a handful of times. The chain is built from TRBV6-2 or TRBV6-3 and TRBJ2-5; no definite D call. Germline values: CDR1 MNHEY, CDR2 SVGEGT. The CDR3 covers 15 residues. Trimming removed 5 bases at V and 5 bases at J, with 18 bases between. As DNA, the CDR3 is TGTGCCAGCAGTCAACTACGCCTGGGTCAGGAGACCCAGTACTTC. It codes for CASSQLRLGQETQYF.

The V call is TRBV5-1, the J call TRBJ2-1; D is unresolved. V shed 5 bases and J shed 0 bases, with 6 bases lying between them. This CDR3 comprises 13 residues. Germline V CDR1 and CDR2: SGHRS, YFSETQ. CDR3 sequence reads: CASSLSSYNEQFF. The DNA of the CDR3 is TGCGCCAGCAGTCTGAGCTCCTACAATGAGCAGTTCTTC.

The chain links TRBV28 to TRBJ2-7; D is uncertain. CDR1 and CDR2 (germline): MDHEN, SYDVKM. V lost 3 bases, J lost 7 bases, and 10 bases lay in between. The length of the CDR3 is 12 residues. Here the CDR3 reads CASSLPPWEQYF. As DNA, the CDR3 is TGTGCCAGCAGTTTGCCTCCGTGGGAGCAGTACTTC.

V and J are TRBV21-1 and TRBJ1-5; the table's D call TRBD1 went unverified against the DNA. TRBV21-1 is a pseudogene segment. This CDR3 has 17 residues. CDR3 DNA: TGTGCCAGCAGCAAAGGAAGGGACAGGGGAGGCAATCAGCCCCAGCATTTT. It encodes CASSKGRDRGGNQPQHF.

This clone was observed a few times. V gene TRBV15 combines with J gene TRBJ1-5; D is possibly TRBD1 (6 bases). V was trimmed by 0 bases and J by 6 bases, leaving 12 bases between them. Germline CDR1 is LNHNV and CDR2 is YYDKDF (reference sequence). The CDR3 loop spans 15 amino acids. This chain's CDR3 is CATSREGGLSQPQHF. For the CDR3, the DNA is TGTGCCACCAGCAGAGAGGGGGGCCTCAGTCAGCCCCAGCATTTT.